Presented here are 4 T cell receptor beta chains from one specimen sequenced in a study of graft-versus-host responses after intestinal transplantation. Method: immunoSEQ multiplex PCR; TCRdb's copy keeps in-frame clones and lacks some. The sample lists about 100,000 clones, more than 80% seen once, with around 15% in the top ten. The specimen was PBMCs, collected about 440 days after intestinal transplant. The receptor set was obtained from a human patient who received an intestinal transplant, so some T cells may come from the graft donor.

The chain links TRBV7-9 to TRBJ1-4, with D tentatively TRBD1 (6 bases). The ends were cut back, 2 bases at V and 7 bases at J, with 17 bases in the middle. The germline V gene has CDR1 SEHNR and CDR2 FQNEAQ (reference sequence). This CDR3 has 16 amino acids. Here the CDR3 reads CASSLQGFAGAEKLFF. DNA of the CDR3: TGTGCCAGCAGCTTACAGGGGTTTGCGGGGGCTGAAAAACTGTTTTTT.

This clone was counted once. This chain joins TRBV5-8 and TRBJ1-1; D not certain. Between the trimmed V and J ends, which lost 4 bases and 6 bases, there was a span of 10 bases. Per the germline V gene, CDR1 is SGHTS and CDR2 is YDEGEE. The CDR3 extends over 12 amino acids. CDR3 sequence: CASSPRRAEAFF. The CDR3 DNA reads TGTGCCAGCAGCCCCCGGAGGGCTGAAGCTTTCTTT.

This rearrangement joins TRBV10-3 to TRBJ2-7; D is possibly TRBD1 or TRBD2 (5 bases each). V lost 3 bases and J lost 4, with 13 bases in between. The CDR3 contains 14 residues. Germline V lookup: CDR1 ENHRY, CDR2 SYGVKD. DNA of the CDR3: TGTGCCATCAGTGACACGGGACCATTTTACGAGCAGTACTTC. Protein product: CAISDTGPFYEQYF.

This clone has a single count. The V call is TRBV6-5, the J call TRBJ1-5; TRBD1 aligns across 10 bases. J lost 2 bases, V lost 6 bases, and 4 bases had no gene match. CDR3 size: 15 residues. CDR1 MNHEY and CDR2 SVGAGI come from the germline V gene. This CDR3 is CASSSGTGGNQPQHF. For the CDR3, the DNA is TGTGCCAGCAGCTCCGGGACAGGGGGCAATCAGCCCCAGCATTTT.